Listed below are T cell receptor beta chains from one sample, sequenced in a study of blood T cell repertoires in COVID-19. Profiled with immunoSEQ multiplex PCR; TCRdb holds only in-frame clones, not every one. This sample has 100,000 to 150,000 clones, with approximately 87% found just once. The sequencing input was peripheral blood. The source of these receptors is a woman in her fifties or sixties with acute or convalescent COVID-19. Both conserved end residues are part of each CDR3. The D gene is left open where the match is weak. A row's size may be missing; if present it is once, few, many or a size class.

clone_size j_call v_call d_call cdr3_nt cdr3_aa
. TRBJ1-5 TRBV4-2 . TGTGCCAGCAGCCAAGATGGAAACAGGGTCAATCAGCCCCAGCATTTT CASSQDGNRVNQPQHF
. TRBJ1-3 TRBV19 . TGTGCCAGTAGTATCTTGGGGAGAGGAAACACCATATATTTT CASSILGRGNTIYF
. TRBJ2-3 TRBV6-6 . TGTGCCTCTCGTACAGATACGCAGTATTTT CASRTDTQYF
. TRBJ1-5 TRBV19 . TGTGCCAGTAAACGCAGGGGCAGCAATCAGCCCCAGCATTTT CASKRRGSNQPQHF
. TRBJ1-4 TRBV18 TRBD1 TGTGCCAGCTCACCATCGGCCCCCGGGACAGCAGAAAAACTGTTTTTT CASSPSAPGTAEKLFF
once TRBJ1-5 TRBV30 . TGTGCCTGGAGCCGGGACAATCAGCCCCAGCATTTT CAWSRDNQPQHF
. TRBJ2-1 TRBV20-1 TRBD2 TGCAGTGCTAGTACGACCGGGACTAGCGGGAGTGACAATGAGCAGTTCTTC CSASTTGTSGSDNEQFF
once TRBJ2-3 TRBV24-1 TRBD2 TGTGCCACCAGTGATTCCAGACTAGCGGGGGATACGCAGTATTTT CATSDSRLAGDTQYF
. TRBJ1-4 TRBV3-1/TRBV3-2 TRBD1 TGTGCCAGCAGTCCGGGGGGACAGGGTCCTGAAAAACTGTTTTTT CASSPGGQGPEKLFF
. TRBJ1-5 TRBV2 . TGTGCCAGCAGCGTTACAGGGTCGGGCAATCAGCCCCAGCATTTT CASSVTGSGNQPQHF
. TRBJ2-4 TRBV6-5 TRBD2 TGTGCCAGCAGTTACTCTGGCAGCGGGAAACAGTACTTC CASSYSGSGKQYF
. TRBJ1-3 TRBV30 TRBD1 TGTGCCTGGAGTATGGCGGGGTGGAAAGGGGGCTCGGGAAACACCATATATTTT CAWSMAGWKGGSGNTIYF
. TRBJ1-6 TRBV9 . TGTGCCAGCAGCGTAGATAGCACGGTGGATTCACCCCTCCACTTT CASSVDSTVDSPLHF
. TRBJ1-5 TRBV28 TRBD1 TGTGCCAGCAGTTTAAATAGGGGGCTTAGTCAGCCCCAGCATTTT CASSLNRGLSQPQHF
once TRBJ2-1 TRBV6-1 TRBD2 TGTGCCAGCAGTGAAAGTTCGGGTCGGCGGGGGGAGCAGTTCTTC CASSESSGRRGEQFF
. TRBJ2-1 TRBV5-4 . TGTGCCAGCAGCTTAGGTCTAGCGTTGGATGAGCAGTTCTTC CASSLGLALDEQFF
. TRBJ1-1 TRBV4-1 . TGCGCCAGCAGCCTTTCTACCACTGAAGCTTTCTTT CASSLSTTEAFF
. TRBJ1-4 TRBV30 . TGTGCCTGGACCCTGGGCAGCCTTACCCGTTTT CAWTLGSLTRF
once TRBJ2-1 TRBV27 TRBD2 TGTGCCAGCAGAGCGCGGACTAGCGGAGACAATGAGCAGTTCTTC CASRARTSGDNEQFF
. TRBJ1-2 TRBV7-2 . TGTGCCAGCAGCTTAGCTAGGAGCTACTATGGCTACACCTTC CASSLARSYYGYTF
. TRBJ2-7 TRBV9 . TGTGCCAGCAGCCAATCCCCTCAGGGGCGATACGAGCAGTACTTC CASSQSPQGRYEQYF
. TRBJ1-1 TRBV7-2 . TGTGCCAGCAGCCCCCGCGCGAACACTGAAGCTTTCTTT CASSPRANTEAFF
. TRBJ2-2 TRBV7-9 . TGTGCCAGCAGCTTAGTTGCCGGGGGGCTGTTTTTT CASSLVAGGLFF
. TRBJ1-1 TRBV5-4 TRBD1 TGTGCCAGCAGCTTGGAGCGTAGGGGGCCGGGCGCTGAAGCTTTCTTT CASSLERRGPGAEAFF
. TRBJ2-3 TRBV19 TRBD1 TGTGCCAGTAGCGACAGGGAAGTTAAGTACACAGATACGCAGTATTTT CASSDREVKYTDTQYF
few TRBJ2-5 TRBV7-2 TRBD2 TGTGCCAGCAGTCCGGGACTAGCGGAAGAGACCCAGTACTTC CASSPGLAEETQYF
. TRBJ2-2 TRBV9 TRBD2 TGTGCCAGCAGCGCGTCCCCAGCGGGAAGCACCGGGGAGCTGTTTTTT CASSASPAGSTGELFF
. TRBJ1-3 TRBV30 TRBD1 TGTGCCTGGAGTAGGGGGCTTGGAAACACCATATATTTT CAWSRGLGNTIYF
. TRBJ2-7 TRBV6-5 TRBD2 TGTGCCAGCTCGACTAGCGTAACCTACGAGCAGTACTTC CASSTSVTYEQYF
once TRBJ1-1 TRBV19 TRBD1 TGTGCCAGTAGTATATATAGGACAGGGAAGACTGAAGCTTTCTTT CASSIYRTGKTEAFF
. TRBJ2-1 TRBV9 . TGTGCCAGCAGCGTAAGGGACTGGGACGATAATGAGCAGTTCTTC CASSVRDWDDNEQFF
. TRBJ1-2 TRBV3-1/TRBV3-2 . TGTGCCAGCAGCGTACGGGGAGCGGGTGGCTACACCTTC CASSVRGAGGYTF
. TRBJ2-5 TRBV18 . TGTGCCAGCTCGGTCACACTACAAGAGACCCAGTACTTC CASSVTLQETQYF
. TRBJ2-2 TRBV11-3 . TGTGCCAGCAGCTCAACATCAGGGGCGGACACCGGGGAGCTGTTTTTT CASSSTSGADTGELFF
. TRBJ1-2 TRBV30 TRBD1 TGTGCCTGGAGTGTACTAGGGGACAGGGGACGCGGCTACACCTTC CAWSVLGDRGRGYTF
. TRBJ2-1 TRBV4-2 TRBD2 TGTGCCAGCAGCCAAGAGTGGTCGGGACTAGCGGGAGATAGAAAGTTCTTC CASSQEWSGLAGDRKFF
. TRBJ1-1 TRBV28 . TGTGCCAGCAGTTTGGGGGCCCGGCTGGAAGCTTTCTTT CASSLGARLEAFF
. TRBJ1-2 TRBV6-5 . TGTGCCAGCATCCTAACCGAGGGCTATGGCTACACCTTC CASILTEGYGYTF
. TRBJ2-6 TRBV5-1 . TGCGCCAGTAGGGACTCATATGGGGCCAACGTCCTGACTTTC CASRDSYGANVLTF
once TRBJ2-1 TRBV28 TRBD2 TGTGCCAGCAGCGGACTAGCGGGTGAGCAGTTCTTC CASSGLAGEQFF
. TRBJ1-4 TRBV3-1/TRBV3-2 TRBD1 TGTGCCAGCAGCCAATCGGGACAGTATAATGAAAAACTGTTTTTT CASSQSGQYNEKLFF
. TRBJ2-1 TRBV3-1/TRBV3-2 TRBD2 TGTGCCAGCAGCCATATTAGCGGGACCACAAGGAATGAGCAGTTCTTC CASSHISGTTRNEQFF
. TRBJ1-5 TRBV28 TRBD1 TGTGCCAGCGTCCGTGGGACAGGGGTACGACAGCCCCAGCATTTT CASVRGTGVRQPQHF
. TRBJ1-1 TRBV28 TRBD1 TGTGCCAGCACCCTGTACAGGGGTTTTAACACTGAAGCTTTCTTT CASTLYRGFNTEAFF
. TRBJ2-7 TRBV6-5 . TGTGCCAGCAGTCCCCCGGGCTCCTACGAGCAGTACTTC CASSPPGSYEQYF
. TRBJ1-5 TRBV24-1 . TGTGCCACCTCCGGGACAATTAATCAGCCCCAGCATTTT CATSGTINQPQHF
. TRBJ1-3 TRBV28 TRBD1 TGTGCCAGCACCTCAGGGGGAAGCTCTGGAAACACCATATATTTT CASTSGGSSGNTIYF
. TRBJ1-1 TRBV5-1 . TGCGCCAGCAGCGGGGGGACCGACACTGAAGCTTTCTTT CASSGGTDTEAFF
. TRBJ2-2 TRBV5-1 TRBD1 TGCGCCAGCAGCCTGGGACAGATGAACACCGGGGAGCTGTTTTTT CASSLGQMNTGELFF
. TRBJ1-4 TRBV7-8 . TGTGCCAGCGGCCGGGACCTGGAGGTTGAAAAACTGTTTTTT CASGRDLEVEKLFF
. TRBJ1-5 TRBV30 . TGTGCCTGGGGACAGACAGGTAGCAATCAGCCCCAGCATTTT CAWGQTGSNQPQHF
. TRBJ2-3 TRBV5-1 TRBD2 TGCGCCAGCAGCCTCGGGACTAGCGGGAGTCCCGCAGATACGCAGTATTTT CASSLGTSGSPADTQYF